What follows are 25 T cell receptor beta chains derived from one specimen sequenced in a study of OX40 agonist ivuxolimab in advanced cancers. The table came from immunoSEQ multiplex PCR; TCRdb's copy has only in-frame clones and leaves some out. The table includes tens of thousands of clones, 87% detected once. Sequenced material: CD4+ or CD8+ T cells sorted from blood, taken in a trial of the OX40 agonist ivuxolimab. The receptors originated from an adult with an advanced solid tumor such as melanoma, head and neck, liver or kidney cancer.

The chain links TRBV7-8 to TRBJ2-7, with 9 bases lining up with TRBD1. V was clipped by 7 bases and J by 0 bases; unmatched bases: 7. This CDR3 region has 15 residues. Germline V gene sequence: CDR1 SGHVS, CDR2 FQNEAQ. This CDR3 is CASTRQGESSYEQYF. The CDR3 DNA follows: TGTGCCAGCACCAGACAGGGGGAAAGCTCCTACGAGCAGTACTTC. The full variable domain, rest sourced from reference TRBV7-8 and TRBJ2-7, is GAGVSQSPRYKVAKRGQDVALRCDPISGHVSLFWYQQALGQGPEFLTYFQNEAQLDKSGLPSDRFFAERPEGSVSTLKIQRTQQEDSAVYLCASTRQGESSYEQYFGPGTRLTVT.

The gene calls are TRBV7-9 and TRBJ1-1, with 8 bases matching TRBD1. Germline assignment: CDR1 SEHNR and CDR2 FQNEAQ (reference sequence). The CDR3 runs 16 residues. Losses at the gene ends were 1 base for V and 4 bases for J; bases not matched to a gene: 8. CDR3 in amino acids: CASSLDGPGGGTEAFF. DNA for the CDR3: TGTGCCAGCAGCTTAGATGGGCCAGGGGGCGGCACTGAAGCTTTCTTT.

The rearrangement joins TRBV7-9 to TRBJ2-4; D possibly corresponds to TRBD2 (6 bases). Trimming shortened V by 1 base and J by 1 base, and 14 bases separated the two germline ends. Germline V gene lookup returns CDR1 SEHNR and CDR2 FQNEAQ (reference sequence). This CDR3 has 17 amino acids. CDR3 sequence: CASSLGEAVWAKNIQYF. The CDR3 DNA reads TGTGCCAGCAGCTTAGGGGAGGCCGTCTGGGCCAAAAACATTCAGTACTTC.

The chain couples TRBV9 to TRBJ2-5, with D maybe TRBD2 (6 bases). Per germline, CDR1 SGDLS and CDR2 YYNGEE. This CDR3 is 15 amino acids long. V was trimmed by 4 bases and J by 7 bases, leaving 20 bases between them. The CDR3 is CASSSTSGPDGTQYF. CDR3 DNA: TGTGCCAGCAGCTCGACGAGCGGGCCTGATGGGACCCAGTACTTC. Full variable domain (remainder filled in from reference TRBV9 and TRBJ2-5): DSGVTQTPKHLITATGQRVTLRCSPRSGDLSVYWYQQSLDQGLQFLIQYYNGEERAKGNILERFSAQQFPDLHSELNLSSLELGDSALYFCASSSTSGPDGTQYFGPGTRLLVL.

The rearrangement links TRBV5-1 to TRBJ1-4, with no clear D. Per the germline V gene, CDR1 is SGHRS and CDR2 is YFSETQ. This CDR3 has 13 residues. The ends were cut back, 0 bases at V and 5 bases at J, with 5 bases in the middle. The CDR3 DNA reads TGCGCCAGCAGCTTGGGGCAGAATGAAAAACTGTTTTTT. The encoded protein is CASSLGQNEKLFF.

CDR3 DNA sequence: TGTGCCAGCAGTTACTCGCCAGGGGGAGGCGAGACCCAGTACTTC. Translation: CASSYSPGGGETQYF. This chain links TRBV6-6 with TRBJ2-5; the D gene is possibly TRBD1 (7 bases). Trimming removed 0 bases at V and 5 bases at J, with 13 bases between. Germline loops: CDR1 MNHNY, CDR2 SVGAGI (reference sequence). The CDR3 runs to 15 residues.

This chain uses TRBV30 with TRBJ2-5; 8 nucleotides line up with TRBD2. The trim removed 8 bases at V and 4 bases at J, leaving 9 bases unmatched. Germline values: CDR1 GTSNPN, CDR2 SVGIG (reference sequence). This CDR3 has 13 residues. The CDR3 protein is CALNGGAGETQYF. DNA for the CDR3: TGTGCCCTAAACGGGGGGGCGGGAGAGACCCAGTACTTC.

This CDR3 reads CASSVTGESYEQYF. CDR3 in DNA: TGCGCCAGCAGCGTGACAGGGGAATCCTACGAGCAGTACTTC. The chain recombines TRBV5-1 with TRBJ2-7; TRBD1 aligns across 8 bases. This CDR3 region has 14 residues. Germline lookup yields CDR1 SGHRS and CDR2 YFSETQ. V was clipped by 4 bases and J by 1 base; unmatched bases: 4.

The chain has TRBV30 and TRBJ1-2, with TRBD1 identical over 7 bases. Unmatched junction bases numbered 4, after V lost 7 bases and J lost 2 bases. The CDR3 is made up of 12 amino acids. Germline lookup yields CDR1 GTSNPN and CDR2 SVGIG (reference sequence). CDR3 loop: CAYSQGNYGYTF. The DNA for the CDR3 is TGTGCCTACTCACAGGGGAACTATGGCTACACCTTC.

This sequence joins TRBV7-6 and TRBJ1-1; no clear D. CDR3 length equals 17 residues. CDR1 SGHVS and CDR2 FNYEAQ come from the germline V gene. V lost 0 bases, J lost 1 base, and 15 bases lay in between. DNA for the CDR3: TGTGCCAGCAGCTTAGCCAGGCGGGGTCTAAAGAACACTGAAGCTTTCTTT. Protein sequence: CASSLARRGLKNTEAFF.

The genes are TRBV7-8 and TRBJ1-4; tentatively, D is TRBD1 (6 bases). Germline loops: CDR1 SGHVS, CDR2 FQNEAQ. Trimming shortened V by 6 bases and J by 8 bases, and 19 bases separated the two germline ends. The CDR3 has 15 residues. The CDR3 sequence is CASRLTGTLNEKLFF. The CDR3 region has the DNA TGTGCCAGCAGACTAACCGGGACATTGAACGAAAAACTGTTTTTT.

The chain links TRBV7-8 to TRBJ1-1; a weak D match, TRBD1 (5 bases). From germline, CDR1 is SGHVS and CDR2 FQNEAQ. The V end was cut by 4 bases, the J end by 2 bases, with 14 bases between. CDR3 length: 15 amino acids. CDR3 coding DNA: TGTGCCAGCAGCTCTTTGCGGGGGGGTAACACTGAAGCTTTCTTT. The encoded protein is CASSSLRGGNTEAFF.

The chain carries TRBV5-1 and TRBJ2-5; TRBD2 aligns across 14 bases. Per germline, CDR1 SGHRS and CDR2 YFSETQ. The CDR3 loop spans 16 amino acids. V was clipped by 4 bases and J by 4 bases; unmatched bases: 6. The DNA of the CDR3 is TGCGCCAGCAGCACGGGACTAGCGGGGGCTGGAGAGACCCAGTACTTC. Translated, it gives CASSTGLAGAGETQYF. Full variable domain (outside the CDR3, taken from reference TRBV5-1 and TRBJ2-5): KAGVTQTPRYLIKTRGQQVTLSCSPISGHRSVSWYQQTPGQGLQFLFEYFSETQRNKGNFPGRFSGRQFSNSRSEMNVSTLELGDSALYLCASSTGLAGAGETQYFGPGTRLLVL.

V gene TRBV4-1 combines with J gene TRBJ2-3; TRBD2 matches at 7 bases. The CDR3 is 13 residues long. Trimming cost V 0 bases and J 8 bases; bases outside gene matches: 2. Germline V gives CDR1 MGHRA, CDR2 YSYEKL. The DNA of the CDR3 is TGCGCCAGCAGCCAAGAGGGAGGGCCTACGCAGTATTTT. Translating gives CASSQEGGPTQYF.

The chain recombines TRBV2 with TRBJ2-7; D ambiguous. The CDR3 is 12 residues long. Trimming stripped 4 bases from V and 3 bases from J, with 7 bases between. Germline-derived CDR1 and CDR2 are SNHLY and FYNNEI. CDR3 sequence (DNA): TGTGCCAGCAGTGGGCAGGACTACGAGCAGTACTTC. Protein product: CASSGQDYEQYF.

This clone has a handful of counts. The V gene is TRBV5-6, the J gene TRBJ2-1; 10 bases map to TRBD1. CDR1 and CDR2 (germline): SGHDT, YYEEEE. The J segment lost 7 bases and the V segment lost 4 bases, leaving 2 bases of the junction unmatched. The CDR3 sequence is 13 residues long. The CDR3 spells CASSGGQGNEQFF. CDR3 DNA sequence: TGTGCCAGCAGCGGGGGACAGGGGAATGAGCAGTTCTTC.

The chain recombines TRBV27 with TRBJ1-5, with D hard to call. The CDR3 loop spans 15 amino acids. Trimming pared 2 bases from V and 4 bases from J, leaving 12 bases between. Germline CDR1 is MNHEY and CDR2 is SMNVEV (reference sequence). Here the CDR3 DNA reads TGTGCCAGCAGTTTAGTGGGCAGGCATAATCAGCCCCAGCATTTT. Amino acid sequence: CASSLVGRHNQPQHF.

This clone has only one observation. This chain links TRBV11-1 with TRBJ2-7; a possible D gene is TRBD1 (5 bases). Germline V lookup: CDR1 SGHAT, CDR2 FQDESV (reference sequence). CDR3 length: 15 amino acids. Trimming removed 4 bases from V and 1 base from J, with 14 bases in between. For the CDR3, the DNA is TGTGCCAGCAGCTCCCCGTTGACAGCTTCCTACGAGCAGTACTTC. Protein: CASSSPLTASYEQYF.

The V gene is TRBV5-1, the J gene TRBJ1-4; D is perhaps TRBD1 (6 bases). Trimming took off 2 bases at V and 8 bases at J, with 7 bases between the two ends. CDR1 is SGHRS and CDR2 is YFSETQ in the germline V gene. This CDR3 has 12 residues. In DNA, the CDR3 is TGCGCCAGCAGCTTACAGGGAGAAAAACTGTTTTTT. Translated: CASSLQGEKLFF.

The chain combines TRBV5-4 with TRBJ2-2, with D perhaps given as TRBD1 or TRBD2 (5 bases each). V was trimmed by 4 bases and J by 4 bases, leaving 17 bases between them. CDR1 and CDR2 (germline): SGHNT, YYREEE (reference sequence). The CDR3 has 16 amino acids. CDR3 nucleotide sequence: TGTGCCAGCAGCCCGGCGGCGAGGGGAAGCACCGGGGAGCTGTTTTTT. This codes for CASSPAARGSTGELFF.

This chain uses TRBV6-1 with TRBJ2-4; D is possibly TRBD2 (6 bases). Trimming removed 2 bases from V and 0 bases from J, with 8 bases in between. CDR3 length equals 15 residues. Germline loops: CDR1 MNHNS, CDR2 SASEGT. In nucleotides, the CDR3 is TGTGCCAGCAGTGAATCGGGACTAGCCAAAAACATTCAGTACTTC. It translates to CASSESGLAKNIQYF.

This clone was recorded only once. The chain uses TRBV7-2 and TRBJ2-1, with D unclear. Trimming stripped 5 bases from V and 6 bases from J, with 26 bases between. CDR3 size: 18 residues. The germline gives CDR1 SGHTA, CDR2 FQGNSA. CDR3 in amino acids: CASSPRPAGQIFSNEQFF. The CDR3 DNA reads as TGTGCCAGCAGCCCCCGTCCCGCCGGGCAAATCTTTTCCAATGAGCAGTTCTTC. Combining the CDR3 with reference TRBV7-2 and TRBJ2-1 gives the whole variable domain GAGVSQSPSNKVTEKGKDVELRCDPISGHTALYWYRQSLGQGLEFLIYFQGNSAPDKSGLPSDRFSAERTGGSVSTLTIQRTQQEDSAVYLCASSPRPAGQIFSNEQFFGPGTRLTVL.

This sequence joins TRBV6-1 and TRBJ1-2; D might be TRBD1 (6 bases). V lost 7 bases to trimming and J lost 7 bases, with 16 bases between them. The germline V gene has CDR1 MNHNS and CDR2 SASEGT. This CDR3 has 13 residues. DNA of the CDR3: TGTGCCAGCATCCTACAGGGAGGCTCTGGCTACACCTTC. It encodes CASILQGGSGYTF.

CDR3 sequence reads: CASSQGTNTEAFF. CDR3 bases: TGCGCCAGCAGCCAAGGGACTAACACTGAAGCTTTCTTT. This rearrangement joins TRBV5-1 to TRBJ1-1; maybe TRBD1 (5 bases). V lost 4 bases to trimming and J lost 2 bases, with 9 bases between them. The germline V gene has CDR1 SGHRS and CDR2 YFSETQ. The CDR3 runs 13 residues.

CDR3 region: CASSIAGARGTEAFF. The CDR3 DNA is TGTGCCAGTAGTATCGCCGGGGCGCGCGGGACTGAAGCTTTCTTT. The chain has TRBV19 and TRBJ1-1; D possibly corresponds to TRBD1 (5 bases). V lost 3 bases, J lost 5 bases, and 16 bases lay in between. CDR3 length equals 15 residues. Germline assignment: CDR1 LNHDA and CDR2 SQIVND (reference sequence).